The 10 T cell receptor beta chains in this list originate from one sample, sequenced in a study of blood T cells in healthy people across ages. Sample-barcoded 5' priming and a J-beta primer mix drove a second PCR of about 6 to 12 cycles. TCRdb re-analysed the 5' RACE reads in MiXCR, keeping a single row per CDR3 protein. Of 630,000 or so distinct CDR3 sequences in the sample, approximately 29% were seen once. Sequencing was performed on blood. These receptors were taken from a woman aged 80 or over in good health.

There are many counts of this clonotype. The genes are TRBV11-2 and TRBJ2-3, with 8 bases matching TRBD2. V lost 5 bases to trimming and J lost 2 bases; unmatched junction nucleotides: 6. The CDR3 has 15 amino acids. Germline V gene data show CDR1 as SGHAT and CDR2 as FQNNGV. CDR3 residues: CASSPLAGPTDTQYF. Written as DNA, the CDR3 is TGTGCCAGCAGCCCTTTAGCGGGACCCACAGATACGCAGTATTTT.

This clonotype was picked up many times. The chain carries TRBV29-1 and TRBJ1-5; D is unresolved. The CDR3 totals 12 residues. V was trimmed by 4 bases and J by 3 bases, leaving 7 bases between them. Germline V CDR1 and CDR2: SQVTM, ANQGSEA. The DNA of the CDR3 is TGCAGCGTTGGAGGGAACAATCAGCCCCAGCATTTT. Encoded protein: CSVGGNNQPQHF. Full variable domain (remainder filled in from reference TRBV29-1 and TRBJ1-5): SAVISQKPSRDICQRGTSLTIQCQVDSQVTMMFWYRQQPGQSLTLIATANQGSEATYESGFVIDKFPISRPNLTFSTLTVSNMSPEDSSIYLCSVGGNNQPQHFGDGTRLSIL.

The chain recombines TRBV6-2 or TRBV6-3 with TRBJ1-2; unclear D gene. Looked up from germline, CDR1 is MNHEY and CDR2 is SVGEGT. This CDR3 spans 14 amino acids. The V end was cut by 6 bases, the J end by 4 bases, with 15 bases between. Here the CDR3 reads CASRPPGRSYGYTF. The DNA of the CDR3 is TGTGCCAGCAGGCCGCCCGGACGGAGCTATGGCTACACCTTC.

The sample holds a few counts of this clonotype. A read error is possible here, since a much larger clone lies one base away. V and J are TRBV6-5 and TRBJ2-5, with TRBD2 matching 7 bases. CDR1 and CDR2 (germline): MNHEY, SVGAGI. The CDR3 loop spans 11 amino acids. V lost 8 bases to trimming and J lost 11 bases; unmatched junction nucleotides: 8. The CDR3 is CASWEGSEQYF. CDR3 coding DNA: TGTGCCAGCTGGGAGGGTTCTGAGCAGTACTTC.

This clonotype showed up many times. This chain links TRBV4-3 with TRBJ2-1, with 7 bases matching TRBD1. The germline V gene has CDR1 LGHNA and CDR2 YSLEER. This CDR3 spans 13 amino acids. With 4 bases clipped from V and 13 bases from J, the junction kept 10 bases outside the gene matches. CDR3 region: CASSLGLRDSQFF. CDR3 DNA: TGCGCCAGCAGCCTAGGACTTCGGGACAGCCAGTTCTTC.

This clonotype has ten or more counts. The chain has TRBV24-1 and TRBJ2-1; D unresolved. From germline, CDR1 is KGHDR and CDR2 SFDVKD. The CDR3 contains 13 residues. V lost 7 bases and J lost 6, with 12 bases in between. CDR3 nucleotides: TGTGCCACCAGCGCCGAATTTGGCAATGAGCAGTTCTTC. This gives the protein CATSAEFGNEQFF.

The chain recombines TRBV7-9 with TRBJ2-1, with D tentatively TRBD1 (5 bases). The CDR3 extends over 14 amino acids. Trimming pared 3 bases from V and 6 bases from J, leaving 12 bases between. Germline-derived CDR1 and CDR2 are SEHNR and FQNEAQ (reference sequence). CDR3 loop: CASSLAITGNEQFF. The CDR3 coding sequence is TGTGCCAGCAGCTTGGCCATCACAGGCAATGAGCAGTTCTTC.

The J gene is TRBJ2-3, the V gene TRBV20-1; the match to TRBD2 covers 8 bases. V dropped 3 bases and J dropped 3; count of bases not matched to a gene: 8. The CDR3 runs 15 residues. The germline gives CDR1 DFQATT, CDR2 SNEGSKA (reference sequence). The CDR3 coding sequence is TGCAGTGCTAGCGGGGCGGGGGGCAGGACAGATACGCAGTATTTT. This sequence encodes CSASGAGGRTDTQYF.

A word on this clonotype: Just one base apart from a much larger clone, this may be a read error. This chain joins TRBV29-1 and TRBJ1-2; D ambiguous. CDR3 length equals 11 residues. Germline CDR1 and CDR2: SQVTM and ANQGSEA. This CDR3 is CSVDWSYGHTF. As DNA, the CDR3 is TGCAGCGTTGATTGGTCCTATGGCCACACCTTC.

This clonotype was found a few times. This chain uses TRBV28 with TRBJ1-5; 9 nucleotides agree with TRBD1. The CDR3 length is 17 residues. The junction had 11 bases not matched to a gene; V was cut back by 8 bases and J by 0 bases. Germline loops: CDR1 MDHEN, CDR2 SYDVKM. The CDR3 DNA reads TGTGCCAGCCAATACAGGGGGCGAGGTGGTAGCAATCAGCCCCAGCATTTT. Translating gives CASQYRGRGGSNQPQHF.